This record looks at one T cell receptor beta chain sequence and its context. Its antigen is undetermined. Extraction of RNA preceded its reverse transcription into cDNA, which served as the sequencing template. Produced via immunoSEQ multiplex PCR; TCRdb's table is partial and in-frame only. The data hold almost 250,000 clones, with roughly two thirds observed a single time. The CDR3 loop spans 17 amino acids. V dropped 2 bases and J dropped 1; count of bases not matched to a gene: 8. Germline values: CDR1 LGHNA, CDR2 YSLEER. The data were obtained in a study of CD8+ T cells in alopecia areata. Study background: Tofacitinib continued for 6 to 18 months and was then withheld for 6 months.

Collected material from alopecia areata patients comprised lesional scalp punch biopsies and peripheral blood. Study findings and constraints: When scalp samples are sequenced, resident alphabeta T cells of normal skin are also captured. Affected lesional scalp, above all in alopecia totalis/universalis, was more clonal than normal scalp.

This specimen consisted of CD4+ T cells sorted from blood, obtained at week 0. The sequence was obtained from a human donor with alopecia areata. This sequence joins TRBV4-3 and TRBJ2-3; TRBD2 matches 8 bases. CDR3 coding DNA: TGCGCCAGCAGCCAACTCTCCGGGACTAGGGGCACAGATACGCAGTATTTT. Amino acids: CASSQLSGTRGTDTQYF.